The 17 T cell receptor beta chains below all came from one sample that was sequenced in a study of blood T cell repertoires in COVID-19. TCRdb keeps only in-frame clones here, not all; method: immunoSEQ multiplex PCR. The data show fewer than 200,000 clones, roughly 82% seen once. Sequencing was done on a sample of peripheral blood. These receptor sequences come from a woman aged 55-70 years with COVID-19, enrolled during active disease.

The chain joins TRBV21-1 to TRBJ1-5. TRBV21-1 represents a pseudogene. The CDR3 covers 14 residues. CDR3: CASTRVISNQPQHF. CDR3 sequence (DNA): TGTGCCAGCACCCGGGTAATAAGCAATCAGCCCCAGCATTTT.

The V and J genes are TRBV29-1 and TRBJ1-2, with 7 bases lining up with TRBD1. V shed 7 bases, J shed 3 bases, and the junction held 5 bases outside the gene matches. The CDR3 consists of 12 residues. Germline CDR1 is SQVTM and CDR2 is ANQGSEA. In nucleotides, the CDR3 is TGCAGCGGGGTTACAGGGGACTATGGCTACACCTTC. Translated, it gives CSGVTGDYGYTF.

This rearrangement joins TRBV7-9 to TRBJ1-4, with TRBD1 identical over 7 bases. Germline V CDR1 and CDR2: SEHNR, FQNEAQ (reference sequence). Unmatched junction bases numbered 9, after V lost 11 bases and J lost 0 bases. This CDR3 comprises 15 residues. CDR3: CAGSRQGPTNEKLFF. The CDR3 coding sequence is TGTGCCGGTTCCAGACAGGGCCCAACTAATGAAAAACTGTTTTTT.

The V gene is TRBV19, the J gene TRBJ1-2; 9 nucleotides match TRBD1. The germline V gene encodes CDR1 LNHDA and CDR2 SQIVND (reference sequence). V shed 3 bases, J shed 4 bases, and the junction held 3 bases outside the gene matches. CDR3 size: 14 residues. Here the CDR3 DNA reads TGTGCCAGTAGTATCCGGGACAGGGCCTATGGCTACACCTTC. This gives the protein CASSIRDRAYGYTF. The full variable domain, completed using reference TRBV19 and TRBJ1-2, is DGGITQSPKYLFRKEGQNVTLSCEQNLNHDAMYWYRQDPGQGLRLIYYSQIVNDFQKGDIAEGYSVSREKKESFPLTVTSAQKNPTAFYLCASSIRDRAYGYTFGSGTRLTVV.

This chain connects TRBV5-1 to TRBJ2-2; 7 bases are shared with TRBD2. Germline-derived CDR1 and CDR2 are SGHRS and YFSETQ. The CDR3 is made up of 18 amino acids. The V segment lost 1 base and the J segment 1 base; nucleotides outside the gene matches: 10. CDR3 residues: CASSLRVRGRMNTGELFF. The CDR3 DNA follows: TGCGCCAGCAGCTTGAGGGTACGCGGGAGAATGAACACCGGGGAGCTGTTTTTT.

The CDR3 nucleotides read TGTGCCAGCTCAGGACAGATGAACACTGAAGCTTTCTTT. Its protein product is CASSGQMNTEAFF. The chain couples TRBV18 to TRBJ1-1, with a weak D call TRBD1 (6 bases). The V gene's germline CDR1 is KGHSH and CDR2 LQKENI. Trimming removed 5 bases at V and 0 bases at J, with 7 bases between. The CDR3 consists of 13 residues.

In nucleotides, the CDR3 is TGTGCCACCAGCAGAGATTGGAGCACCATATATTTT. Protein: CATSRDWSTIYF. This sequence joins TRBV15 and TRBJ1-3, with no clear D. CDR1 and CDR2 from the germline V gene are LNHNV and YYDKDF (reference sequence). V gave up 0 bases and J gave up 9 bases, with 6 bases separating them. CDR3 length equals 12 residues.

There are a few counts of this clone. The chain uses TRBV1 and TRBJ2-3; the table's TRBD2 call for D was not verified on the DNA. TRBV1 is designated a pseudogene. CDR3 length equals 19 residues. The chain's CDR3 is CTSSQDQTSGGPSTDTQYF. CDR3 DNA: TGCACCAGCAGCCAAGACCAGACTAGCGGGGGACCTAGCACAGATACGCAGTATTTT.

The rearrangement links TRBV28 to TRBJ1-5; 7 bases are shared with TRBD1. The CDR3 runs 14 residues. V lost 4 bases and J lost 6; bases outside the gene matches: 6. CDR1 and CDR2 from the germline V gene are MDHEN and SYDVKM. The CDR3 DNA follows: TGTGCCAGCAGTTCCAGGGGGAAAGGTCAGCCCCAGCATTTT. This gives the protein CASSSRGKGQPQHF.

The sample holds one count of this clone. CDR3 sequence reads: CASSFTGGSEAFF. As DNA, the CDR3 is TGTGCCAGCAGTTTTACAGGGGGCTCTGAAGCTTTCTTT. The chain combines TRBV6-5 with TRBJ1-1, with TRBD1 matching over 9 bases. The CDR3 is 13 residues long. V gave up 4 bases and J gave up 6 bases; unmatched junction bases: 3. CDR1 and CDR2 (germline): MNHEY, SVGAGI.

The V gene is TRBV14, the J gene TRBJ2-2, with 9 bases fitting TRBD2. V lost 4 bases, J lost 9 bases, and 9 bases stayed unmatched. The CDR3 totals 15 residues. Per germline, CDR1 SGHDN and CDR2 FVKESK. The CDR3 DNA is TGTGCCAGCAGCCTTATGACTAGCGGAGCCCGGGAGCTGTTTTTT. It yields the protein CASSLMTSGARELFF.

This chain joins TRBV7-3 and TRBJ2-2; the match to TRBD1 covers 8 bases. CDR1 is SGHTA, CDR2 FQGTGA, per germline. The CDR3 loop spans 13 amino acids. V trimming: 4 bases; J trimming: 7 bases; junction bases outside the gene matches: 2. CDR3 DNA sequence: TGTGCCAGCAGCTGGACAGGGTTCGGGGAGCTGTTTTTT. Encoded protein: CASSWTGFGELFF.

V gene TRBV28 combines with J gene TRBJ1-5; no reliable D call. V lost 6 bases, J lost 1 base, and 7 bases lay in between. The V gene's germline CDR1 is MDHEN and CDR2 SYDVKM. The CDR3 has 13 residues. CDR3 bases: TGTGCCAGCAGGGTTGAGAGCAATCAGCCCCAGCATTTT. Amino acids: CASRVESNQPQHF. The full variable domain, rest sourced from reference TRBV28 and TRBJ1-5, is DVKVTQSSRYLVKRTGEKVFLECVQDMDHENMFWYRQDPGLGLRLIYFSYDVKMKEKGDIPEGYSVSREKKERFSLILESASTNQTSMYLCASRVESNQPQHFGDGTRLSIL.

Turning to this clone: One junction end disagrees with the germline gene, perhaps due to a read error. This chain connects TRBV28 to TRBJ2-7, with TRBD1 as a possible D gene (6 bases). Germline assignment: CDR1 MDHEN and CDR2 SYDVKM. The CDR3 length is 14 residues. CDR3: CVSSLTGVSYEQYF. In DNA form, the CDR3 reads TGTGTCAGCAGTTTGACAGGCGTCTCCTACGAGCAGTACTTC.

V usage is TRBV5-4 and J usage is TRBJ1-2; a weak D match, TRBD1 (6 bases). The CDR3 length is 15 residues. V was clipped by 5 bases and J by 4 bases, with 18 bases between them. Germline assignment: CDR1 SGHNT and CDR2 YYREEE (reference sequence). The CDR3 is CASSLVGQNLYGYTF. CDR3 coding DNA: TGTGCCAGCAGTCTAGTGGGACAAAACCTCTATGGCTACACCTTC.

The chain carries TRBV28 and TRBJ1-4, with 7 bases matching TRBD1. The germline V gene encodes CDR1 MDHEN and CDR2 SYDVKM. V gave up 6 bases and J gave up 4 bases; unmatched junction bases: 8. This CDR3 is built from 15 residues. The CDR3: CASSRGTVGNEKLFF. The CDR3 DNA reads TGTGCCAGCAGCCGCGGGACAGTTGGTAATGAAAAACTGTTTTTT.

A few counts support this clone. The V gene is TRBV5-4, the J gene TRBJ1-1, with 7 bases lining up with TRBD1. The CDR3 extends over 18 amino acids. V trimming: 4 bases; J trimming: 1 base; junction bases outside the gene matches: 16. CDR1 is SGHNT, CDR2 YYREEE, per germline (reference sequence). CDR3 nucleotides: TGTGCCAGCAGCGACACTGGGACAGCCAGCATCTGGAACACTGAAGCTTTCTTT. This translates into CASSDTGTASIWNTEAFF.